These 8 T cell receptor beta chains were all obtained from the same sample, sequenced in a study of T-cell reconstitution after alpha-beta-depleted transplantation in children. It was with unique molecular identifiers that the TCRbeta library was prepared. TCRdb re-called the PCR reads through MiXCR, storing one row per CDR3 protein. The table lists 500,000 to 600,000 distinct CDR3 sequences, 15% to 20% of them singletons. The sequencing here drew on PBMCs from the stem cell graft donor, taken from the stem cell graft. The receptor source for this set is a human donor who donated a stem cell graft to a child with acute lymphoblastic leukemia.

The rearrangement joins TRBV12-3 or TRBV12-4 to TRBJ2-1, with D hard to call. Trimming cost V 3 bases and J 7 bases, with 7 bases left between them. The CDR3 covers 12 residues. DNA of the CDR3: TGTGCCAGCAGTTTTACGGCGAATGAGCAGTTCTTC. This translates into CASSFTANEQFF.

The V call is TRBV29-1, the J call TRBJ2-1; D unresolved. The germline V gene encodes CDR1 SQVTM and CDR2 ANQGSEA. The CDR3 runs 12 residues. The V end was cut by 8 bases, the J end by 6 bases, with 14 bases between. The CDR3 nucleotides are TGCAGCCTCTTGGACCAGTCCAATGAGCAGTTCTTC. It translates to CSLLDQSNEQFF.

This sequence joins TRBV5-6 and TRBJ2-2; D tentatively reads TRBD1 or TRBD2 (6 bases each). Germline values: CDR1 SGHDT, CDR2 YYEEEE. Trimming left V 4 bases short and J 5 bases short, with 18 bases between. This CDR3 region has 16 residues. Written as DNA, the CDR3 is TGTGCCAGCAGCATACGGACAAGAGGGGGGACCGGGGAGCTGTTTTTT. Protein sequence: CASSIRTRGGTGELFF.

This clonotype was seen many times. This rearrangement joins TRBV24-1 to TRBJ2-5; 11 bases fit TRBD2. Germline CDR1 KGHDR, CDR2 SFDVKD. CDR3 length: 18 residues. V was pared by 4 bases and J by 3 bases, with 12 bases of the junction left unmatched. CDR3: CATSDGLAGVGKEETQYF. The CDR3 DNA is TGTGCCACCAGTGACGGACTAGCGGGCGTAGGCAAAGAAGAGACCCAGTACTTC.

This clonotype was counted between two and nine times. The chain has TRBV9 and TRBJ2-7, with D uncertain. CDR3 length: 13 amino acids. The V and J ends lost 0 bases and 2 bases respectively, with 6 bases between them. The germline V gene encodes CDR1 SGDLS and CDR2 YYNGEE. CDR3 residues: CASSVGATYEQYF. The CDR3 DNA reads TGTGCCAGCAGCGTAGGGGCTACCTACGAGCAGTACTTC.

This clonotype appeared a few times. The gene calls are TRBV7-9 and TRBJ2-3; D possibly corresponds to TRBD1 (5 bases). Germline CDR1 is SEHNR and CDR2 is FQNEAQ (reference sequence). Trimming pared 7 bases from V and 2 bases from J, leaving 19 bases between. This CDR3 is built from 16 residues. CDR3 bases: TGTGCCAGCACCAAAGGGCCCCTTGGACACACAGATACGCAGTATTTT. Its translation is CASTKGPLGHTDTQYF.

The chain links TRBV12-3 or TRBV12-4 to TRBJ1-2; maybe TRBD1 (5 bases). This CDR3 contains 13 residues. Deletions cut 4 bases from V and 8 bases from J, with 14 bases between. CDR3 residues: CASSSTGAGGYTF. The DNA of the CDR3 is TGTGCCAGCAGTTCAACCGGGGCCGGGGGCTACACCTTC.

This chain connects TRBV7-9 to TRBJ2-7; D unclear. CDR1 is SEHNR and CDR2 is FQNEAQ in the germline V gene (reference sequence). The CDR3 totals 14 residues. V gave up 5 bases and J gave up 0 bases, with 11 bases separating them. The CDR3 here is CASSQRQYSYEQYF. The DNA of the CDR3 is TGTGCCAGCAGCCAGCGACAATACTCCTACGAGCAGTACTTC.